This is a list of T cell receptor beta chains from one sample in a study of blood T cell repertoires in COVID-19. Sequencing was performed with immunoSEQ multiplex PCR; in TCRdb, only in-frame clones are kept and a portion is missing. The sample contains approximately 210,000 clones, 85% to 90% of which appear only once. The sequencing sample was made of peripheral blood. The receptors stem from a man between 50 and 59 years old with COVID-19, enrolled during active disease. The CDR3 runs from the conserved cysteine through the conserved F or W. Each record gives: clone size, V gene, D gene, J gene, CDR3 DNA, CDR3 protein. A D gene is named only where the DNA matches it firmly. A row's size may be missing; if present it is once, few, many or a size class.

size: NA
V: TRBV5-1
D: TRBD2
J: TRBJ2-7
DNA: TGCGCCAGCAGCTTAGAAAGGACTAGCGGGAGGTTCGAGCAGTACTTC
CDR3: CASSLERTSGRFEQYF

size: NA
V: TRBV12-5
D: TRBD1
J: TRBJ2-5
DNA: TGTGCTAGTGGTTCAGGAAGGACAGGAGAAGAGACCCAGTACTTC
CDR3: CASGSGRTGEETQYF

size: NA
V: TRBV7-2
D: TRBD2
J: TRBJ2-5
DNA: TGTGCCAGCAGCACGACTAGCGGGGATGGGGAGACCCAGTACTTC
CDR3: CASSTTSGDGETQYF

size: NA
V: TRBV6-5
D: TRBD2
J: TRBJ2-3
DNA: TGTGCCAGCAGTTACTTCCGGGGGGGCACAGATACGCAGTATTTT
CDR3: CASSYFRGGTDTQYF

size: once
V: TRBV10-3
D: NA
J: TRBJ1-1
DNA: TGTGCCATCAGTGAGCTAGGGGTGAACACTGAAGCTTTCTTT
CDR3: CAISELGVNTEAFF

size: NA
V: TRBV5-1
D: TRBD2
J: TRBJ2-3
DNA: TGCGCCAGCAGCTATGGCGGGAGAGGAACAGATACGCAGTATTTT
CDR3: CASSYGGRGTDTQYF

size: NA
V: TRBV6-5
D: TRBD1
J: TRBJ2-5
DNA: TGTGCCAGCAGGGGGGCGACAGGGTGGGAGACCCAGTACTTC
CDR3: CASRGATGWETQYF

size: NA
V: TRBV3-1/TRBV3-2
D: NA
J: TRBJ1-1
DNA: TGTGCCAGCAGCACCGCCAGGGGTTGGACTGAAGCTTTCTTT
CDR3: CASSTARGWTEAFF

size: once
V: TRBV12-3/TRBV12-4
D: NA
J: TRBJ2-7
DNA: TGTGCCAGCAGCTTTCCCGGGAACTACGAGCAGTACTTC
CDR3: CASSFPGNYEQYF

size: NA
V: TRBV6-1
D: TRBD1
J: TRBJ2-7
DNA: TGTGCCAGCAGTGAATATTCGGGACAGGGATCCTACGAGCAGTACTTC
CDR3: CASSEYSGQGSYEQYF

size: NA
V: TRBV5-1
D: TRBD1
J: TRBJ2-1
DNA: TGCGCCAGCAGCTTGGGGTGGGACAGGGGAAATGAGCAGTTCTTC
CDR3: CASSLGWDRGNEQFF

size: NA
V: TRBV9
D: TRBD2
J: TRBJ2-5
DNA: TGTGCCAGCAGCGTGGCGGGGGAAGAGACCCAGTACTTC
CDR3: CASSVAGEETQYF

size: NA
V: TRBV12-3/TRBV12-4
D: NA
J: TRBJ1-2
DNA: TGTGCCAGCAGTTTTGCCGGGGGTGGCTACACCTTC
CDR3: CASSFAGGGYTF

size: once
V: TRBV5-8
D: NA
J: TRBJ2-5
DNA: TGTGCCAGCAGCCCCGGACAGGGAGGGCAAGAGACCCAGTACTTC
CDR3: CASSPGQGGQETQYF

size: NA
V: TRBV19
D: TRBD2
J: TRBJ2-1
DNA: TGTGCCAGTACCGCGCCGGGACTAGTGTCGTTCTTC
CDR3: CASTAPGLVSFF

size: NA
V: TRBV28
D: NA
J: TRBJ2-6
DNA: TGTGCCAGCACAGGCTCCAGCTCTGGGGCCAACGTCCTGACTTTC
CDR3: CASTGSSSGANVLTF

size: NA
V: TRBV15
D: NA
J: TRBJ1-6
DNA: TGTGCCACCAGCAGAGTAGGGTTGGGACAATCACCCCTCCACTTT
CDR3: CATSRVGLGQSPLHF

size: few
V: TRBV3-1/TRBV3-2
D: TRBD1
J: TRBJ2-7
DNA: TGTGCCAGCAGCCAAGTCCGGGACAGGGCCGGCGAGCAGTACTTC
CDR3: CASSQVRDRAGEQYF

size: NA
V: TRBV6-4
D: TRBD1
J: TRBJ2-1
DNA: TGTGCCAGCAGTGTGGGGCCGGGACAGGGGTCGAATGAGCAGTTCTTC
CDR3: CASSVGPGQGSNEQFF

size: NA
V: TRBV30
D: TRBD2
J: TRBJ2-3
DNA: TGTGCCTGGAGTGGGCTAGCGGGAGTAACAGATACGCAGTATTTT
CDR3: CAWSGLAGVTDTQYF

size: NA
V: TRBV27
D: TRBD2
J: TRBJ2-2
DNA: TGTGCCAGCAGTCGGTCTCGCGGGGGCACCGGGGAGCTGTTTTTT
CDR3: CASSRSRGGTGELFF

size: NA
V: TRBV5-8
D: TRBD1
J: TRBJ1-4
DNA: TGTGCCAGCAGCATACCGGGACAGGGGAATGAAAAACTGTTTTTT
CDR3: CASSIPGQGNEKLFF

size: once
V: TRBV14
D: TRBD2
J: TRBJ2-4
DNA: TGTGCCAGCAGCCCTCTAGCGGCTGCGGCCAAAAACATTCAGTACTTC
CDR3: CASSPLAAAAKNIQYF